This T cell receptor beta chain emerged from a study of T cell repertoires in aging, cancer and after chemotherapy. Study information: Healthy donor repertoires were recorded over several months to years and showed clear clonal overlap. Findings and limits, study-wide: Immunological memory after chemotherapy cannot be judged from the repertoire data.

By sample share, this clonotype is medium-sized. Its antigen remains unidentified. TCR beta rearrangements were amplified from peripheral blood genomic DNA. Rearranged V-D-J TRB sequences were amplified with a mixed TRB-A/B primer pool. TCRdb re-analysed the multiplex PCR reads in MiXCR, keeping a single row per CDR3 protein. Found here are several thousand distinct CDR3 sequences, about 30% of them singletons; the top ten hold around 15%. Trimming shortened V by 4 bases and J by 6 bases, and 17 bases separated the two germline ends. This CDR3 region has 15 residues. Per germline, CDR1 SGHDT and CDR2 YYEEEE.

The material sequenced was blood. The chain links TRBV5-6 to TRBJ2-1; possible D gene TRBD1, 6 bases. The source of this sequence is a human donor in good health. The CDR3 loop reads CASSLFDRQRNEQFF. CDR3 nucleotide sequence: TGTGCCAGCAGCCTCTTCGACAGGCAGCGCAATGAGCAGTTCTTC.